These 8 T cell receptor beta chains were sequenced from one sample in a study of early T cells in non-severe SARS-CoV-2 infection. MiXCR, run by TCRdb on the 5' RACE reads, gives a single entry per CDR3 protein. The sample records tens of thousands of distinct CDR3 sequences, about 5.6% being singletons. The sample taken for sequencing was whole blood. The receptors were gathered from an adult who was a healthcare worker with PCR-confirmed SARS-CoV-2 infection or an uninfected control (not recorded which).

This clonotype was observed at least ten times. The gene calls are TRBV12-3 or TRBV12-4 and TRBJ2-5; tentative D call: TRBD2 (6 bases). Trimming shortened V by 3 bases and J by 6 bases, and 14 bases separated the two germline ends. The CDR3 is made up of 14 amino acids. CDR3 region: CASSFSGGGKTQYF. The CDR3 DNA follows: TGTGCCAGCAGTTTTAGTGGAGGAGGGAAGACCCAGTACTTC.

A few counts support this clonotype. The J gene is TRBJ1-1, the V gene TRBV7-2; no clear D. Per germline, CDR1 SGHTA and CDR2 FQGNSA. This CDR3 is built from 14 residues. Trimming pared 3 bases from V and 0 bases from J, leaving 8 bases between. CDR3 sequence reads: CASSLERVNTEAFF. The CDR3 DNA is TGTGCCAGCAGCTTGGAGAGGGTGAACACTGAAGCTTTCTTT.

CDR3: CASSSRTDTQYF. For the CDR3, the DNA is TGTGCCAGCAGCTCCCGCACAGATACGCAGTATTTT. The chain recombines TRBV5-4 with TRBJ2-3; D remains ambiguous. Germline CDR1 SGHNT, CDR2 YYREEE (reference sequence). This CDR3 comprises 12 residues. Trimming shortened V by 3 bases and J by 1 base, and 3 bases separated the two germline ends.

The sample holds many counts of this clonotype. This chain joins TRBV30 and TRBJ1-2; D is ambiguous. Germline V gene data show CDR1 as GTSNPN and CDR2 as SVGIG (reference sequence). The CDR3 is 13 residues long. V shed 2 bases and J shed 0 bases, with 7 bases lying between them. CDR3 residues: CAWSRQANYGYTF. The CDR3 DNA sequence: TGTGCCTGGAGTAGGCAAGCTAACTATGGCTACACCTTC.

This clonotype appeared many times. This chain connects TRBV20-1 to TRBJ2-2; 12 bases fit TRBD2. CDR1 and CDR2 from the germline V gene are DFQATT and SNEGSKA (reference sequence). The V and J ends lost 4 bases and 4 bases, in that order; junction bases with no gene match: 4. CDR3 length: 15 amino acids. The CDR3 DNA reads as TGCAGTGCTATCACTAGCGGGGGGCTCACCGGGGAGCTGTTTTTT. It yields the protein CSAITSGGLTGELFF.

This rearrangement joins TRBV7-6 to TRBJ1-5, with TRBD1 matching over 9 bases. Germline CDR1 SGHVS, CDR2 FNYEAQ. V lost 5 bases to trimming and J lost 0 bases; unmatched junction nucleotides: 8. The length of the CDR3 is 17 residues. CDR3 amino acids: CASSLTGGDYSNQPQHF. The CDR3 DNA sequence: TGTGCCAGCAGCCTGACAGGGGGTGATTATAGCAATCAGCCCCAGCATTTT.

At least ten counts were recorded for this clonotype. The CDR3 loop reads CASSLLQGSYEQYF. Here the CDR3 DNA reads TGTGCCAGCAGTTTATTACAGGGGAGCTACGAGCAGTACTTC. The V call is TRBV27, the J call TRBJ2-7, with 7 bases identical to TRBD1. V shed 1 base, J shed 3 bases, and the junction held 3 bases outside the gene matches. CDR3 length equals 14 residues. The germline gives CDR1 MNHEY, CDR2 SMNVEV (reference sequence).

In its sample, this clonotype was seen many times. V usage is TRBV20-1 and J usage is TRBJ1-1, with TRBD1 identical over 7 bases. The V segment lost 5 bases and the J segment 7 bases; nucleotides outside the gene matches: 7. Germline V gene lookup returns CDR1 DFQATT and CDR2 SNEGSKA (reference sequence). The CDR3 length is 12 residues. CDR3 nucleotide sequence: TGCAGTGCTGCAGGGACAGCCTATGAAGCTTTCTTT. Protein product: CSAAGTAYEAFF.